These 23 T cell receptor beta chains originate from one sample sequenced in a study of blood T cell repertoires in COVID-19 (TCRdb year 2020). The library relied on the immunoSEQ multiplex PCR assay. In its TCRdb copy, this immuneACCESS table keeps in-frame sequences only and misses some clones. Where compared with another copy, unresolved V genes explain less than half of these, and the others have no known cause. The sample records about 62,000 clones, 88% of which are singletons. Together, the top ten hold 1% to 1.5% of the sample. The sample comprised peripheral blood. The receptor set was obtained from a woman between 55 and 75 years old with acute or convalescent COVID-19.

This chain joins TRBV18 and TRBJ1-1; possible D gene TRBD1, 5 bases. The germline V and J ends were trimmed by 2 bases and 4 bases, with 11 bases remaining between them. Germline V gene lookup returns CDR1 KGHSH and CDR2 LQKENI. This CDR3 spans 14 amino acids. The CDR3 reads CASSPGASRTEAFF. CDR3 sequence (DNA): TGTGCCAGCTCACCAGGGGCTTCGCGCACTGAAGCTTTCTTT. The variable domain in full, completed from reference TRBV18 and TRBJ1-1, reads NAGVMQNPRHLVRRRGQEARLRCSPMKGHSHVYWYRQLPEEGLKFMVYLQKENIIDESGMPKERFSAEFPKEGPSILRIQQVVRGDSAAYFCASSPGASRTEAFFGQGTRLTVV.

The V call is TRBV5-4, the J call TRBJ2-5, with a weak D call TRBD1 (5 bases). Per germline, CDR1 SGHNT and CDR2 YYREEE (reference sequence). V lost 1 base and J 5 bases, leaving 9 bases between the germline ends. This CDR3 region has 13 residues. The CDR3 region is CASSLTGVETQYF. The CDR3 nucleotides are TGTGCCAGCAGCTTGACAGGAGTGGAGACCCAGTACTTC.

The V call is TRBV7-9, the J call TRBJ1-1, with D possibly TRBD1 on 6 matching bases. V lost 8 bases and J lost 1, with 17 bases in between. The length of the CDR3 is 15 residues. Germline lookup yields CDR1 SEHNR and CDR2 FQNEAQ (reference sequence). CDR3 coding DNA: TGTGCCAGCTCCCCGGACAGCCTAGCGAACACTGAAGCTTTCTTT. It encodes CASSPDSLANTEAFF.

The gene calls are TRBV7-2 and TRBJ1-5; the D is unclear. V gave up 5 bases and J gave up 6 bases, with 14 bases separating them. Germline values: CDR1 SGHTA, CDR2 FQGNSA. The CDR3 length is 14 residues. The chain's CDR3 is CASSEEGGGQPQHF. CDR3 bases: TGTGCCAGCAGCGAGGAGGGTGGCGGTCAGCCCCAGCATTTT.

This clone was observed once. The CDR3 is CASSQDPGGFNEQFF. The CDR3 coding sequence is TGCGCCAGCAGCCAAGATCCTGGAGGGTTCAATGAGCAGTTCTTC. This chain links TRBV4-1 with TRBJ2-1, with D possibly being TRBD2 (6 bases). The CDR3 has 15 amino acids. Germline CDR1 MGHRA, CDR2 YSYEKL. V lost 0 bases and J 6 bases, leaving 12 bases between the germline ends.

The rearrangement links TRBV9 to TRBJ1-2, with no clear D. V lost 0 bases and J 2 bases, leaving 8 bases between the germline ends. CDR3 length: 14 residues. The germline CDR1 and CDR2 sequences are SGDLS and YYNGEE. The CDR3 loop reads CASSVESFNYGYTF. CDR3 nucleotides: TGTGCCAGCAGCGTAGAATCTTTCAACTATGGCTACACCTTC.

CDR3: CASSFLQATGELFF. The CDR3 region has the DNA TGTGCCAGCAGCTTCCTACAGGCGACCGGGGAGCTGTTTTTT. V usage is TRBV5-5 and J usage is TRBJ2-2; a possible D gene is TRBD1 (5 bases). Trimming left V 2 bases short and J 5 bases short, with 10 bases between. Germline lookup yields CDR1 SGHKS and CDR2 YYEKEE (reference sequence). The CDR3 spans 14 residues.

The gene calls are TRBV6-2 or TRBV6-3 and TRBJ2-1; D possibly corresponds to TRBD2 (6 bases). Germline CDR1 and CDR2: MNHEY and SVGEGT. Trimming removed 6 bases at V and 5 bases at J, with 11 bases between. This CDR3 contains 13 residues. The CDR3 reads CASSKRRDNEQFF. The CDR3, as DNA: TGTGCCAGCAGCAAGCGGAGGGACAATGAGCAGTTCTTC.

CDR3 loop: CASSQDQGNTEAFF. The CDR3 DNA is TGCGCCAGCAGCCAAGATCAGGGGAACACTGAAGCTTTCTTT. The chain links TRBV4-3 to TRBJ1-1, with D perhaps TRBD1 (5 bases). Trimming took off 0 bases at V and 1 base at J, with 6 bases between the two ends. The germline V gene encodes CDR1 LGHNA and CDR2 YSLEER. There are 14 residues in the CDR3.

The rearrangement links TRBV29-1 to TRBJ2-1, with D perhaps TRBD1 (6 bases). The germline gives CDR1 SQVTM, CDR2 ANQGSEA. The ends were cut back, 1 base at V and 6 bases at J, with 10 bases in the middle. The CDR3 consists of 13 residues. The CDR3 reads CSVEGLGGNEQFF. The CDR3 DNA is TGCAGCGTTGAAGGGCTAGGGGGCAATGAGCAGTTCTTC.

The chain carries TRBV6-5 and TRBJ2-1, with a possible D match to TRBD2 (6 bases). This CDR3 contains 14 residues. Trimming stripped 8 bases from V and 5 bases from J, with 16 bases between. Germline CDR1 and CDR2: MNHEY and SVGAGI. This CDR3 is CASQTGTPNNEQFF. The CDR3 region has the DNA TGTGCCAGCCAAACCGGGACTCCTAACAATGAGCAGTTCTTC.

The chain couples TRBV4-1 to TRBJ1-2; possibly TRBD1 for D (6 bases). Germline V lookup: CDR1 MGHRA, CDR2 YSYEKL. V was clipped by 0 bases and J by 2 bases, with 13 bases between them. The length of the CDR3 is 16 residues. CDR3 amino acids: CASSQDLTDRNYGYTF. The CDR3 DNA sequence: TGCGCCAGCAGCCAAGATTTAACTGACAGGAACTATGGCTACACCTTC.

This clone came up a few times. This chain joins TRBV7-9 and TRBJ2-1, with D possibly matching TRBD2 (6 bases). The germline CDR1 and CDR2 sequences are SEHNR and FQNEAQ (reference sequence). The CDR3 consists of 14 residues. V was clipped by 3 bases and J by 1 base, with 7 bases between them. Here the CDR3 DNA reads TGTGCCAGCAGCTTTGGGGGGTCCTACAATGAGCAGTTCTTC. Protein product: CASSFGGSYNEQFF.

The chain carries TRBV11-2 and TRBJ1-5; D may be TRBD1 (6 bases). This CDR3 is built from 12 residues. V was shortened by 1 base and J by 10 bases, with 8 bases between the two germline ends. The germline CDR1 and CDR2 sequences are SGHAT and FQNNGV. CDR3 loop: CASSLGGGPQHF. CDR3 in DNA: TGTGCCAGCAGCTTAGGAGGGGGTCCCCAGCATTTT.

Points on this clone: Given a much more abundant clone one base away, this may be a read error. This same CDR3 is encoded by further DNA sequences in the sample. The J gene is TRBJ1-5, the V gene TRBV4-2; no definite D call. The V end was cut by 0 bases, the J end by 0 bases, with 3 bases between. The germline CDR1 and CDR2 sequences are LGHNA and YNFKEQ. CDR3 length equals 14 residues. The CDR3 loop is CASSQDSSNQPQHF. The CDR3 bases are TGTGCCAGCAGCCAAGATAGTAGCAATCAGCCCCAGCATTTT.

The gene calls are TRBV4-1 and TRBJ2-5, with 8 bases fitting TRBD1. From germline, CDR1 is MGHRA and CDR2 YSYEKL. Unmatched junction bases numbered 6, after V lost 1 base and J lost 2 bases. The CDR3 is 16 residues long. The CDR3 DNA reads TGCGCCAGCAGCCAAGGAGGGACAGGTGATCAAGAGACCCAGTACTTC. Translated: CASSQGGTGDQETQYF.

V gene TRBV19 combines with J gene TRBJ1-1, with D perhaps TRBD1 (6 bases). Germline V gene sequence: CDR1 LNHDA, CDR2 SQIVND (reference sequence). V was trimmed by 5 bases and J by 12 bases, leaving 22 bases between them. CDR3 length equals 14 residues. CDR3 bases: TGTGCCAGTAGTCCCCAGGGGTCTGCACCCGAATCTTTCTTT. Translated, it gives CASSPQGSAPESFF.

This sequence joins TRBV27 and TRBJ1-2; TRBD1 matches 9 bases. The trim removed 6 bases at V and 7 bases at J, leaving 6 bases unmatched. Germline V gene sequence: CDR1 MNHEY, CDR2 SMNVEV (reference sequence). This CDR3 is built from 13 residues. CDR3 region: CASSPRDRAGYTF. DNA for the CDR3: TGTGCCAGCAGCCCTCGGGACAGGGCTGGCTACACCTTC.

The V and J genes are TRBV5-1 and TRBJ1-1; 9 nucleotides align to TRBD1. The CDR3 is made up of 17 amino acids. J was trimmed by 4 bases and V by 3 bases; bases with no gene match: 13. Germline lookup yields CDR1 SGHRS and CDR2 YFSETQ. The CDR3 region has the DNA TGCGCCAGCAGCTCGGGACAGGGCTCGAGAATGAGCACTGAAGCTTTCTTT. This translates into CASSSGQGSRMSTEAFF.

This chain joins TRBV7-2 and TRBJ1-4; D not certain. V gave up 5 bases and J gave up 8 bases, with 9 bases separating them. Germline V CDR1 and CDR2: SGHTA, FQGNSA. This CDR3 has 12 amino acids. This CDR3 is CASSPTEEKLFF. The CDR3 nucleotides read TGTGCCAGCAGCCCTACGGAGGAAAAACTGTTTTTT. Combining the CDR3 with reference TRBV7-2 and TRBJ1-4 gives the whole variable domain GAGVSQSPSNKVTEKGKDVELRCDPISGHTALYWYRQSLGQGLEFLIYFQGNSAPDKSGLPSDRFSAERTGGSVSTLTIQRTQQEDSAVYLCASSPTEEKLFFGSGTQLSVL.

This chain connects TRBV9 to TRBJ2-1, with D possibly matching TRBD1 (5 bases). Trimming left V 6 bases short and J 9 bases short, with 16 bases between. The CDR3 runs to 13 residues. Germline V CDR1 and CDR2: SGDLS, YYNGEE. The CDR3 sequence: CASTLDRDSEQFF. DNA for the CDR3: TGTGCCAGCACCCTAGACAGAGACAGTGAGCAGTTCTTC.

The chain combines TRBV3-1 (or the pseudogene TRBV3-2) with TRBJ1-2; D is uncertain. CDR3 length equals 14 residues. Between the trimmed V and J ends, which lost 0 bases and 9 bases, there was a span of 14 bases. Looked up from germline, CDR1 is LGHDT and CDR2 is YNNKEL (reference sequence). DNA of the CDR3: TGTGCCAGCAGCCAAGATTCCATGGGCAGACGCTACACCTTC. Its protein product is CASSQDSMGRRYTF.

CDR3 nucleotide sequence: TGTGCCAGCAGTGAAGCACGGTACACTGAAGCTTTCTTT. Translation: CASSEARYTEAFF. The chain combines TRBV6-1 with TRBJ1-1; D is ambiguous. Trimming took 0 bases from V and 3 from J, leaving 5 bases between them. The CDR3 sequence is 13 residues long. CDR1 and CDR2 (germline): MNHNS, SASEGT.